What follows are 11 T cell receptor beta chains derived from one specimen sequenced in a study of identical twins. TCRdb reprocessed the 5' RACE reads with MiXCR, giving one entry per CDR3 protein. The data contain some 500,000 distinct CDR3 sequences, 13% to 15% of them singletons. These data were likewise used in another study, on yellow fever vaccine responses in identical twins.

The material sequenced was CD4+ T cells sorted from blood. The receptors were sampled from a young woman in good health.

V and J are TRBV11-2 and TRBJ2-5, with TRBD2 matching 8 bases. Germline lookup yields CDR1 SGHAT and CDR2 FQNNGV. This CDR3 has 18 amino acids. J was trimmed by 0 bases and V by 5 bases; bases with no gene match: 14. The CDR3 protein is CASSPRRGAGGHQETQYF. DNA for the CDR3: TGTGCCAGCAGCCCACGTAGAGGGGCGGGGGGCCACCAAGAGACCCAGTACTTC.

This clonotype was seen a few times. The chain is built from TRBV5-1 and TRBJ2-7, with D hard to call. Trimming removed 1 base from V and 2 bases from J, with 10 bases in between. Germline V gives CDR1 SGHRS, CDR2 YFSETQ. CDR3 length: 14 amino acids. In DNA, the CDR3 is TGCGCCAGCAGCTTGTTTTTGGGTACCTACGAGCAGTACTTC. It yields the protein CASSLFLGTYEQYF.

V is TRBV14 and J is TRBJ1-3; D possibly corresponds to TRBD1 (5 bases). The CDR3 has 17 residues. Germline assignment: CDR1 SGHDN and CDR2 FVKESK. V was clipped by 3 bases and J by 0 bases, with 15 bases between them. CDR3 bases: TGTGCCAGCAGCCATAGAACCGGACAAGCCTCTGGAAACACCATATATTTT. It encodes CASSHRTGQASGNTIYF.

This clonotype was found a few times. This chain connects TRBV28 to TRBJ1-4, with a tentative D call TRBD1 (5 bases). V was cut by 2 bases and J by 3 bases, with 7 bases left in between. This CDR3 spans 14 amino acids. Germline V CDR1 and CDR2: MDHEN, SYDVKM. The CDR3 DNA is TGTGCCAGCAGTTTACGACAGCCTAATGAAAAACTGTTTTTT. This translates into CASSLRQPNEKLFF.

In its sample, this clonotype was seen a few times. The V gene is TRBV2, the J gene TRBJ2-7; D call uncertain. The CDR3 contains 13 residues. The ends were cut back, 2 bases at V and 7 bases at J, with 12 bases in the middle. CDR1 SNHLY and CDR2 FYNNEI come from the germline V gene. CDR3 sequence (DNA): TGTGCCAGCAGTGAATCGGAAAACCGGGAGCAGTACTTC. This gives the protein CASSESENREQYF.

The chain has TRBV28 and TRBJ2-5, with 8 bases lining up with TRBD1. Germline lookup yields CDR1 MDHEN and CDR2 SYDVKM. The V and J ends lost 5 bases and 7 bases, in that order; junction bases with no gene match: 9. The CDR3 extends over 14 amino acids. DNA for the CDR3: TGTGCCAGCAGTGGGGGGACAGGTTTGGGGACCCAGTACTTC. Translating it yields CASSGGTGLGTQYF.

The J gene is TRBJ1-1, the V gene TRBV7-3; the D gene is possibly TRBD1 (5 bases). Germline lookup yields CDR1 SGHTA and CDR2 FQGTGA. Trimming removed 5 bases at V and 0 bases at J, with 19 bases between. There are 17 residues in the CDR3. Written as DNA, the CDR3 is TGTGCCAGCAGCCACCTGGACAAGGCGTTTATGAACACTGAAGCTTTCTTT. Translating gives CASSHLDKAFMNTEAFF.

This clonotype was recorded a few times. The chain is built from TRBV10-3 and TRBJ2-5; D is tentatively TRBD1 or TRBD2 (5 bases each). The V and J ends lost 4 bases and 5 bases respectively, with 8 bases between them. The germline V gene encodes CDR1 ENHRY and CDR2 SYGVKD. This CDR3 comprises 12 residues. DNA for the CDR3: TGTGCCATCAGTGGGGACGGGGAGACCCAGTACTTC. It is translated as CAISGDGETQYF.

This clonotype was picked up a small number of times. The genes are TRBV5-1 and TRBJ2-2; tentatively, D is TRBD2 (5 bases). Germline V lookup: CDR1 SGHRS, CDR2 YFSETQ. The CDR3 loop spans 16 amino acids. Trimming stripped 0 bases from V and 0 bases from J, with 9 bases between. The CDR3 region has the DNA TGCGCCAGCAGCTTGGCCCCTAGCCCGAACACCGGGGAGCTGTTTTTT. Its translation is CASSLAPSPNTGELFF. Full variable domain (outside the CDR3, taken from reference TRBV5-1 and TRBJ2-2): KAGVTQTPRYLIKTRGQQVTLSCSPISGHRSVSWYQQTPGQGLQFLFEYFSETQRNKGNFPGRFSGRQFSNSRSEMNVSTLELGDSALYLCASSLAPSPNTGELFFGEGSRLTVL.

This clonotype was seen a handful of times. The chain uses TRBV12-3 or TRBV12-4 and TRBJ2-3; D might be TRBD2 (6 bases). The CDR3 consists of 14 residues. Between the trimmed V and J ends, which lost 2 bases and 0 bases, there was a span of 6 bases. The CDR3 is CASSLLASTDTQYF. DNA of the CDR3: TGTGCCAGCAGTTTACTAGCGAGCACAGATACGCAGTATTTT.

This clonotype was picked up a small number of times. The rearrangement uses TRBV9 and TRBJ2-1; no clear D gene. The CDR3 is 13 residues long. Germline values: CDR1 SGDLS, CDR2 YYNGEE. V was trimmed by 0 bases and J by 6 bases, leaving 7 bases between them. The CDR3 region has the DNA TGTGCCAGCAGCGTAGTAGGGATCAATGAGCAGTTCTTC. This translates into CASSVVGINEQFF.